These 25 T cell receptor beta chains were all obtained from the same sample, sequenced in a study of vaccination effects on CD4 cells after COVID-19. Their specific antigens are unknown. Method: immunoSEQ multiplex PCR; TCRdb's copy keeps in-frame clones and lacks some. The repertoire consists of roughly 70,000 clones, with 73% occurring once and the leading ten covering about 5%. Viral peptide pools were used in the ViraFEST assay to expand antigen-specific CD4+ T cells, and sequencing came afterward. On roughly day 10 of culture, CD4+ T cells were separated out. According to PCR results, the person was infected with SARS-CoV-2 between March and December 2020. The input for sequencing was CD4+ T cells from PBMCs cultured with HIV peptides, taken before COVID-19 vaccination. The subset was: HIV-1 Nef peptide pool negative control/reference culture. The receptors shown here come from a human donor who had a prior SARS-CoV-2 infection.

V usage is TRBV7-2 and J usage is TRBJ2-3, with D perhaps TRBD2 (7 bases). The CDR3 covers 16 residues. The germline V gene encodes CDR1 SGHTA and CDR2 FQGNSA. The germline V and J ends were trimmed by 3 bases and 4 bases, with 17 bases remaining between them. CDR3 sequence reads: CASSFAPGGGPDTQYF. The CDR3 DNA sequence: TGTGCCAGCAGCTTTGCGCCGGGGGGCGGCCCAGATACGCAGTATTTT.

The sample holds a few counts of this clone. The chain has TRBV5-1 and TRBJ2-7; no clear D. The CDR3 is 14 residues long. The germline V and J ends were trimmed by 0 bases and 3 bases, with 10 bases remaining between them. Germline-derived CDR1 and CDR2 are SGHRS and YFSETQ. The CDR3 is CASSLDGSSYEQYF. DNA of the CDR3: TGCGCCAGCAGCTTGGACGGGTCGAGCTACGAGCAGTACTTC.

This clone was seen more than once but under ten times. An end of the junction does not agree with germline; a read error may underlie this. This chain's CDR3 is CASGEYGYTF. DNA of the CDR3: TGTGCCAGCGGTGAATATGGCTACACCTTC. The V gene is TRBV2, the J gene TRBJ1-2; no clear D gene. CDR1 and CDR2 (germline): SNHLY, FYNNEI. The CDR3 consists of 10 residues.

The chain employs TRBV27 and TRBJ1-5; D unclear. V was trimmed by 3 bases and J by 2 bases, leaving 2 bases between them. Germline V lookup: CDR1 MNHEY, CDR2 SMNVEV (reference sequence). This CDR3 region has 12 residues. CDR3 region: CASSFRNQPQHF. The CDR3 DNA sequence: TGTGCCAGCAGTTTCCGCAATCAGCCCCAGCATTTT.

The V call is TRBV7-2, the J call TRBJ2-7; unclear D gene. CDR3 length equals 13 residues. The germline V gene has CDR1 SGHTA and CDR2 FQGNSA. The V end was cut by 1 base, the J end by 2 bases, with 6 bases between. The CDR3 is CASSLGFAYEQYF. The CDR3 DNA reads as TGTGCCAGCAGCTTAGGTTTCGCCTACGAGCAGTACTTC.

This clone has just a few counts. This rearrangement joins TRBV6-2 or TRBV6-3 to TRBJ2-3; D remains ambiguous. Looked up from germline, CDR1 is MNHEY and CDR2 is SVGEGT. The CDR3 has 14 amino acids. Trimming cost V 0 bases and J 5 bases, with 9 bases left between them. The CDR3 reads CASSYSQLIDTQYF. The CDR3 DNA reads as TGTGCCAGCAGTTACTCCCAGCTGATAGATACGCAGTATTTT.

The genes are TRBV29-1 and TRBJ2-1, with TRBD2 identical over 7 bases. The CDR3 is made up of 17 amino acids. V lost 1 base, J lost 8 bases, and 17 bases stayed unmatched. Germline V lookup: CDR1 SQVTM, CDR2 ANQGSEA. The CDR3 coding sequence is TGCAGCGTTGAAGGCTGGACTCGGCGGGGGAAGATGGATGAGCAGTTCTTC. It yields the protein CSVEGWTRRGKMDEQFF.

This clone was seen once. The chain's CDR3 is CASTRAGSPLHF. The CDR3 DNA sequence: TGTGCCAGTACCCGTGCAGGTTCACCCCTCCACTTT. The chain couples TRBV19 to TRBJ1-6; D ambiguous. Trimming left V 7 bases short and J 9 bases short, with 10 bases between. This CDR3 has 12 amino acids. Germline V gives CDR1 LNHDA, CDR2 SQIVND (reference sequence).

The V gene is TRBV9, the J gene TRBJ1-2, with a tentative D call TRBD1 (5 bases). The CDR3 is made up of 14 amino acids. The V end lost 3 bases, the J end lost 6 bases, and 15 bases lay between the germline ends. Germline V gene sequence: CDR1 SGDLS, CDR2 YYNGEE. The CDR3 DNA follows: TGTGCCAGCAGCGCCGACATGAGGGGCGATGGCTACACCTTC. Encoded protein: CASSADMRGDGYTF.

V gene TRBV7-3 combines with J gene TRBJ2-1; 7 nucleotides line up with TRBD2. The CDR3 runs 15 residues. In germline, CDR1 is SGHTA, CDR2 FQGTGA. V lost 5 bases to trimming and J lost 9 bases; unmatched junction nucleotides: 13. The CDR3: CASSRARTSVGEQFF. DNA for the CDR3: TGTGCCAGCAGCCGGGCCCGGACTAGTGTGGGTGAGCAGTTCTTC.

The sample holds one count of this clone. The chain recombines TRBV19 with TRBJ2-7; D possibly matches TRBD1 or TRBD2 (5 bases each). Trimming shortened V by 6 bases and J by 6 bases, and 18 bases separated the two germline ends. CDR1 is LNHDA, CDR2 SQIVND, per germline (reference sequence). The CDR3 consists of 14 residues. Here the CDR3 DNA reads TGTGCCAGTAGCTGGGCAGGGAGTCAGTCCGAGCAGTACTTC. Its protein is CASSWAGSQSEQYF. Looking up the rest from reference TRBV19 and TRBJ2-7 gives the full variable domain: DGGITQSPKYLFRKEGQNVTLSCEQNLNHDAMYWYRQDPGQGLRLIYYSQIVNDFQKGDIAEGYSVSREKKESFPLTVTSAQKNPTAFYLCASSWAGSQSEQYFGPGTRLTVT.

The CDR3 sequence is CASSLAAGGFYEQYF. CDR3 nucleotides: TGTGCCAGCAGCTTAGCGGCAGGGGGTTTCTACGAGCAGTACTTC. This rearrangement joins TRBV7-2 to TRBJ2-7, with TRBD1 identical over 7 bases. The CDR3 length is 15 residues. Germline lookup yields CDR1 SGHTA and CDR2 FQGNSA. The V segment lost 0 bases and the J segment 3 bases; nucleotides outside the gene matches: 5.

The V and J genes are TRBV27 and TRBJ1-6, with 7 bases aligning to TRBD1. Germline CDR1 and CDR2: MNHEY and SMNVEV (reference sequence). V dropped 1 base and J dropped 9; count of bases not matched to a gene: 9. This CDR3 is built from 16 residues. CDR3 sequence reads: CASSLYDRAVGSPLHF. CDR3 DNA sequence: TGTGCCAGCAGTTTATATGACAGGGCTGTTGGTTCACCCCTCCACTTT.

This chain's CDR3 is CASSRGTGGAGETQYF. The CDR3 DNA is TGTGCCAGCTCGCGTGGGACAGGGGGTGCCGGGGAGACCCAGTACTTC. The V call is TRBV18, the J call TRBJ2-5; 11 nucleotides match TRBD1. V lost 6 bases to trimming and J lost 5 bases; unmatched junction nucleotides: 11. Germline CDR1 KGHSH, CDR2 LQKENI. The CDR3 sequence is 16 residues long. Complete variable domain (other parts from reference TRBV18 and TRBJ2-5): NAGVMQNPRHLVRRRGQEARLRCSPMKGHSHVYWYRQLPEEGLKFMVYLQKENIIDESGMPKERFSAEFPKEGPSILRIQQVVRGDSAAYFCASSRGTGGAGETQYFGPGTRLLVL.

This clone was seen a handful of times. The rearrangement joins TRBV7-9 to TRBJ1-2; 8 nucleotides align to TRBD1. This CDR3 comprises 13 residues. Germline loops: CDR1 SEHNR, CDR2 FQNEAQ (reference sequence). The V gene end was trimmed by 5 bases and the J gene end by 7 bases; junction bases not matched to a gene: 6. The CDR3 here is CASSRTGQSGYTF. In DNA, the CDR3 is TGTGCCAGCAGCCGGACAGGGCAAAGTGGCTACACCTTC. The variable domain in full, completed from reference TRBV7-9 and TRBJ1-2, reads DTGVSQNPRHKITKRGQNVTFRCDPISEHNRLYWYRQTLGQGPEFLTYFQNEAQLEKSRLLSDRFSAERPKGSFSTLEIQRTEQGDSAMYLCASSRTGQSGYTFGSGTRLTVV.

This chain joins TRBV4-1 and TRBJ2-3, with 12 bases matching TRBD2. CDR1 is MGHRA, CDR2 YSYEKL, per germline. The CDR3 totals 16 residues. The ends lost 0 bases at V and 5 bases at J; junction bases unmatched: 3. The CDR3 bases are TGCGCCAGCAGCCAAGATATGGGACTAGCGGGAGATACGCAGTATTTT. Translated: CASSQDMGLAGDTQYF.

V is TRBV5-1 and J is TRBJ1-1; weak D call: TRBD1 (6 bases). This CDR3 is 14 amino acids long. From germline, CDR1 is SGHRS and CDR2 YFSETQ. Between the trimmed V and J ends, which lost 2 bases and 3 bases, there was a span of 11 bases. The CDR3 region is CASSLQGLDTEAFF. The CDR3 nucleotides read TGCGCCAGCAGCTTACAGGGCTTGGACACTGAAGCTTTCTTT.

The sample holds one count of this clone. The gene calls are TRBV18 and TRBJ1-2; 10 positions agree with TRBD1. Germline values: CDR1 KGHSH, CDR2 LQKENI. V shed 6 bases and J 7 bases; nucleotides not matched to a gene: 8. This CDR3 is 14 amino acids long. The CDR3 protein is CASSRYDRGLGYTF. The CDR3 DNA reads TGTGCCAGCTCTCGCTACGACAGGGGGCTTGGCTACACCTTC.

Written as DNA, the CDR3 is TGTGCCAGCAGTGAATGGGCGGGCTACACCTTC. Translating gives CASSEWAGYTF. The chain joins TRBV6-1 to TRBJ1-2; D is ambiguous. Germline CDR1 MNHNS, CDR2 SASEGT. V was clipped by 2 bases and J by 8 bases, with 6 bases between them. CDR3 length: 11 residues.

The chain joins TRBV2 to TRBJ2-1; D unresolved. The germline V gene has CDR1 SNHLY and CDR2 FYNNEI. Deletions cut 4 bases from V and 9 bases from J, with 16 bases between. CDR3 size: 14 residues. The CDR3: CASSAQRRTSEQFF. For the CDR3, the DNA is TGTGCCAGCAGTGCCCAGCGCCGTACCAGTGAGCAGTTCTTC.

The chain has TRBV11-3 and TRBJ2-5, with a weak D call TRBD2 (5 bases). CDR1 and CDR2 (germline): SGHNT, YENEEA. CDR3 length: 14 amino acids. V gave up 0 bases and J gave up 1 base, with 6 bases separating them. The CDR3 DNA reads as TGTGCCAGCAGCTTAGACGGGGTCCAAGAGACCCAGTACTTC. Its translation is CASSLDGVQETQYF.

The table lists this clone with a few counts. This chain uses TRBV19 with TRBJ2-7, with unresolved D. Trimming took 4 bases from V and 7 from J, leaving 14 bases between them. Germline V gene lookup returns CDR1 LNHDA and CDR2 SQIVND (reference sequence). The CDR3 is made up of 13 amino acids. CDR3 region: CASSKGTQREQYF. DNA of the CDR3: TGTGCCAGTAGTAAAGGAACTCAGAGGGAGCAGTACTTC.

V gene TRBV5-1 combines with J gene TRBJ2-2; D is perhaps TRBD1 (5 bases). CDR1 is SGHRS and CDR2 is YFSETQ in the germline V gene. V was shortened by 5 bases and J by 3 bases, with 11 bases between the two germline ends. The CDR3 runs to 14 residues. The DNA of the CDR3 is TGCGCCAGCAGGGGGCGTCGCGACACCGGGGAGCTGTTTTTT. Translated: CASRGRRDTGELFF.

J is TRBJ2-5 and V is TRBV11-3; D gene unclear. Germline V gives CDR1 SGHNT, CDR2 YENEEA. The CDR3 has 16 residues. Deletions cut 2 bases from V and 4 bases from J, with 17 bases between. The CDR3 protein is CASSLPAPGRRETQYF. In nucleotides, the CDR3 is TGTGCCAGCAGCTTACCCGCCCCCGGTAGGAGAGAGACCCAGTACTTC.

This clone has more than one count but fewer than ten. V gene TRBV7-9 combines with J gene TRBJ2-7; D remains ambiguous. V gave up 1 base and J gave up 5 bases, with 12 bases separating them. The germline V gene has CDR1 SEHNR and CDR2 FQNEAQ (reference sequence). The CDR3 spans 14 residues. The chain's CDR3 is CASSLGWKGHEQYF. The DNA for the CDR3 is TGTGCCAGCAGCTTAGGGTGGAAGGGCCACGAGCAGTACTTC.